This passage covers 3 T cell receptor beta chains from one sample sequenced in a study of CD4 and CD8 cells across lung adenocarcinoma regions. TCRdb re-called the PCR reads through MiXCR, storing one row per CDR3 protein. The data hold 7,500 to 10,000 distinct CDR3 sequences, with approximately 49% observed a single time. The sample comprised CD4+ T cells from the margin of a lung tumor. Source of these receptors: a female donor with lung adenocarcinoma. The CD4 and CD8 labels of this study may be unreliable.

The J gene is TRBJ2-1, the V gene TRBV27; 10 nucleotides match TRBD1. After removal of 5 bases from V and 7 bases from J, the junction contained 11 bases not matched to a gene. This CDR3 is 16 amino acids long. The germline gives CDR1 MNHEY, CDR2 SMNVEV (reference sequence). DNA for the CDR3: TGTGCCAGCAGTCCCGGGCCGGGACAGGGGAGGAATGAGCAGTTCTTC. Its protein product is CASSPGPGQGRNEQFF.

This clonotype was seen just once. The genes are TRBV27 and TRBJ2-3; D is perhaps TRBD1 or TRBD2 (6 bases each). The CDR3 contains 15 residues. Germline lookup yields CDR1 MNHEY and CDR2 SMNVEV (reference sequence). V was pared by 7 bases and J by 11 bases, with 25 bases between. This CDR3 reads CASKLSPGAKDMQYF. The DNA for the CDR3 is TGTGCCAGCAAGTTGTCGCCGGGGGCCAAAGACATGCAGTATTTT.

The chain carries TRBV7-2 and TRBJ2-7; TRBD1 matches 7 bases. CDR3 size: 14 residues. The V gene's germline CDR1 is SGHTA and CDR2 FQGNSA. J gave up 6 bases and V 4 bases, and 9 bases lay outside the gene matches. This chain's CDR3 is CASSYPGQWGEQYF. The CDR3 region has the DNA TGTGCCAGCAGCTACCCGGGACAGTGGGGCGAGCAGTACTTC.